This entry lists 23 T cell receptor delta chains sequenced from one sample in a study of gamma-delta T cells after stem cell transplantation. TCRdb re-called the RT-PCR reads via CATT. The table includes about 15,000 delta-chain clones, 9% to 9.5% detected once. Material for sequencing was gamma-delta T cells. The receptor set was obtained from a human donor. It is not recorded whose cells these are; they may come from a transplant donor.

This clone was detected only a few times. The protein given by TCRdb reflects a much larger clone and differs at residue 17 from this DNA's translation, likely from a read error; the protein shown is the DNA's translation. This rearrangement joins TRDV2 to TRDJ3; TRDD3 is a possible D gene (5 bases). The CDR3 contains 20 residues. Per germline, CDR1 GEAIGNYY and CDR2 EKD. The CDR3 sequence: CACDTPGEDQSSWDTRRMFF. In DNA, the CDR3 is TGTGCCTGTGACACTCCCGGGGAAGACCAGAGCTCCTGGGACACCCGACGGATGTTTTTC.

This clone was seen many times. The amino acid sequence in TCRdb belongs to a much larger clone and departs from this DNA's translation at residue 4, likely a sequencing read error; the sequence shown is translated from the DNA. This chain links TRDV1 with TRDJ1, with D unresolved. The CDR3 runs to 17 residues. The V gene's germline CDR1 is TSWWSYY and CDR2 QGS. The ends were cut back, 7 bases at V and 3 bases at J, with 24 bases in the middle. The CDR3 nucleotides read TGTGCTCTTGAGAAACGAATCACATTTCGGGCTTCCGATAAACTCATCTTT. Translation: CALEKRITFRASDKLIF.

There are many counts of this clone. TCRdb shows a much larger clone's protein in place of this DNA's translation, and the two differ at residue 15, likely through a read error; the protein shown is translated from the DNA. The chain is built from TRDV2 and TRDJ1; TRDD3 matches 10 bases. This CDR3 contains 18 residues. In germline, CDR1 is GEAIGNYY, CDR2 EKD. Written as DNA, the CDR3 is TGTGCCTGTGACAGAGGGGGGGATACGCGATCTTACACCGATCAACTCATCTTT. Translating gives CACDRGGDTRSYTDQLIF.

This clone is classed as medium-sized (0.01 to 0.1%). In the same sample, other DNA sequences code for this CDR3. The chain carries TRDV2 and TRDJ2; 8 bases match TRDD3. After removal of 1 base from V and 5 bases from J, the junction contained 8 bases not matched to a gene. CDR3 length equals 16 residues. Per germline, CDR1 GEAIGNYY and CDR2 EKD. The chain's CDR3 is CACDTAELGATAQLFF. For the CDR3, the DNA is TGTGCCTGTGACACGGCTGAACTGGGGGCCACAGCACAACTCTTCTTT.

By share, this clone counts as medium-sized. This specimen includes other DNA sequences encoding the same CDR3. The V call is TRDV2, the J call TRDJ1; 12 bases are a match to TRDD3. Germline loops: CDR1 GEAIGNYY, CDR2 EKD. V lost 1 base and J lost 7; bases outside the gene matches: 18. This CDR3 region has 19 residues. The CDR3 is CACDTIVLGDTLWSGKLIF. CDR3 sequence (DNA): TGTGCCTGTGACACGATTGTCCTGGGGGATACGCTGTGGTCTGGTAAACTCATCTTT.

This clone has just a few counts. The chain is built from TRDV2 and TRDJ1; D might be TRDD3 (6 bases). V lost 3 bases and J 5 bases, leaving 27 bases between the germline ends. In germline, CDR1 is GEAIGNYY, CDR2 EKD. The CDR3 consists of 18 residues. CDR3 nucleotides: TGTGCCTGTGACCTCGTATGGGGGCGACTCAACTTTTCAGATAAACTCATCTTT. It codes for CACDLVWGRLNFSDKLIF.

This clone was counted only a few times. TCRdb attributes to this sequence the protein of a much larger clone, which differs from the DNA translation at residue 20; a read error is likely, and the protein displayed is translated from the DNA. The chain combines TRDV1 with TRDJ1; 11 bases are a match to TRDD3. CDR3 length: 22 amino acids. In germline, CDR1 is TSWWSYY, CDR2 QGS. CDR3 residues: CALGDRLAMGFGGYVWTDKPIF. The DNA of the CDR3 is TGTGCTCTTGGGGATCGTCTAGCGATGGGTTTTGGGGGATACGTGTGGACCGATAAACCCATCTTT.

This clone has just a few counts. TCRdb lists the protein of a much larger clone for this DNA, which differs at residue 4, so this is likely a read error; the protein given here is translated from the DNA itself. This chain joins TRDV2 and TRDJ1; 9 bases match TRDD3. This CDR3 contains 20 residues. The J segment lost 0 bases and the V segment lost 4 bases, leaving 20 bases of the junction unmatched. CDR1 and CDR2 (germline): GEAIGNYY, EKD. The CDR3 region has the DNA TGTGCCTGTGAGACGATGAATTTACTGGGGGACCCGACGTACACCGATAAACTCATCTTT. Amino acid sequence: CACETMNLLGDPTYTDKLIF.

This clone was found many times. A much larger clone lies a single base off, so this may be a read error. This chain connects TRDV2 to TRDJ1; D might be TRDD3 (5 bases). The germline V and J ends were trimmed by 1 base and 0 bases, with 8 bases remaining between them. Germline CDR1 GEAIGNYY, CDR2 EKD. This CDR3 region has 14 residues. CDR3 sequence: CACDTRGDTDKLIF. CDR3 nucleotides: TGTGCCTGTGACACACGGGGGGACACCGATAAACTCATCTTT.

About this clone: Translating this DNA gives a protein that differs at residue 3 from the TCRdb one, which belongs to a much larger clone; a read error is likely, and the protein shown is this translation. The V and J genes are TRDV2 and TRDJ3; 13 positions agree with TRDD3. CDR1 GEAIGNYY and CDR2 EKD come from the germline V gene. The CDR3 spans 19 residues. This CDR3 reads CAGDLLGDTGSWDTRQMFF. The CDR3 DNA follows: TGTGCCGGTGATCTACTGGGGGATACGGGGTCCTGGGACACCCGACAGATGTTTTTC.

Here the CDR3 reads CACDLMGPPRSYTDKLIF. The DNA of the CDR3 is TGTGCCTGTGACTTAATGGGGCCTCCTCGATCTTACACCGATAAACTCATCTTT. The V call is TRDV2, the J call TRDJ1, with D perhaps TRDD3 (5 bases). Germline V gene data show CDR1 as GEAIGNYY and CDR2 as EKD. V dropped 3 bases and J dropped 0 bases, with 22 bases sitting between them. The CDR3 consists of 18 residues.

Only a few counts were recorded for this clone. The protein TCRdb gives is from a much larger clone and does not agree with this DNA's translation at residue 17, likely a read error; the protein shown here comes from the DNA. V usage is TRDV2 and J usage is TRDJ1; D may match TRDD2 or TRDD3 (6 bases each). The CDR3 consists of 20 residues. CDR1 GEAIGNYY and CDR2 EKD come from the germline V gene. The CDR3 DNA reads TGTGCCTGTGACACTCTCCTACGGGCCACTGGGACCACGAACACCGATAGACTCATCTTT. Residues: CACDTLLRATGTTNTDRLIF.

Concerning this clone itself: This DNA translates differently at residue 13 from the TCRdb protein, which is that of a much larger clone; a read error is likely, and the protein shown is the DNA's own translation. DNA of the CDR3: TGTGCCTTTATGCACGGAGAGGGGGTTTTTGGGGGACCTTACACCGATAAACTCATCTTT. It yields the protein CAFMHGEGVFGGPYTDKLIF. This sequence joins TRDV3 and TRDJ1; 7 bases align to TRDD3. The V and J ends lost 1 base and 0 bases, in that order; junction bases with no gene match: 23. The germline V gene has CDR1 TVYSNPD and CDR2 GDNSRS (reference sequence). The CDR3 spans 20 residues.

Details on this clone: TCRdb shows a much larger clone's protein in place of this DNA's translation, and the two differ at residue 11, likely through a read error; the protein shown is translated from the DNA. This chain connects TRDV2 to TRDJ1; 7 nucleotides match TRDD3. The J segment lost 0 bases and the V segment lost 0 bases, leaving 12 bases of the junction unmatched. Germline V gene data show CDR1 as GEAIGNYY and CDR2 as EKD. This CDR3 contains 18 residues. The CDR3 region has the DNA TGTGCCTGTGACACCATTACTGGGGATCCAGATGACACCGATAAACTCATCTTT. It specifies CACDTITGDPDDTDKLIF.

This clone showed up many times. The chain carries TRDV1 and TRDJ1, with D perhaps matching TRDD2 or TRDD3 (6 bases each). V was pared by 0 bases and J by 0 bases, with 29 bases between. Germline-derived CDR1 and CDR2 are TSWWSYY and QGS. The CDR3 has 22 residues. The chain's CDR3 is CALGELRLPQTGINRYTDKLIF. CDR3 in DNA: TGTGCTCTTGGGGAACTCCGCCTTCCGCAGACTGGGATTAACCGATACACCGATAAACTCATCTTT.

Note on this clone: The amino acid sequence in TCRdb belongs to a much larger clone and departs from this DNA's translation at residue 11, likely a sequencing read error; the sequence shown is translated from the DNA. This chain links TRDV2 with TRDJ1, with D perhaps assigned TRDD2 or TRDD3 (7 bases each). The germline CDR1 and CDR2 sequences are GEAIGNYY and EKD. The CDR3 runs to 19 residues. V dropped 0 bases and J dropped 0 bases, with 22 bases sitting between them. The CDR3 DNA reads as TGTGCCTGTGACACCGTTCCTACTACTGGGGTATTGTACACCGATAAACTCATCTTT. Translated: CACDTVPTTGVLYTDKLIF.

The chain uses TRDV2 and TRDJ1; TRDD3 matches 9 bases. This CDR3 comprises 15 residues. The trim removed 2 bases at V and 5 bases at J, leaving 8 bases unmatched. Germline loops: CDR1 GEAIGNYY, CDR2 EKD. As DNA, the CDR3 is TGTGCCTGTGACAGAATGGGGGATAGGGCGGATAAACTCATCTTT. This sequence encodes CACDRMGDRADKLIF.

The table lists this clone with many counts. It is likely a read error: a sequence one base away is far more abundant. The sample carries other DNA sequences with the same CDR3. The chain employs TRDV1 and TRDJ1; 12 bases are shared with TRDD3. The germline V gene encodes CDR1 TSWWSYY and CDR2 QGS. The CDR3 length is 19 residues. Written as DNA, the CDR3 is TGTGCCCTTGGGGAACTAGAGCCCCCCGACTGGGGGATACAGGATAAACTCATCTTT. This codes for CALGELEPPDWGIQDKLIF.

A remark on this clone: TCRdb records a much larger clone's protein for this DNA, with a difference at residue 10 that likely arises from a read error; the protein given is the translation of the DNA. The chain links TRDV2 to TRDJ1; 10 bases align to TRDD3. Germline CDR1 GEAIGNYY, CDR2 EKD. The V gene end was trimmed by 3 bases and the J gene end by 0 bases; junction bases not matched to a gene: 18. The CDR3 is made up of 20 amino acids. CDR3 in amino acids: CACDPLLGDAPFDDTDKLIF. The CDR3 DNA is TGTGCCTGTGACCCGTTACTGGGGGATGCGCCTTTCGATGACACCGATAAACTCATCTTT.

A single count supports this clone. The chain links TRDV2 to TRDJ1; 7 bases align to TRDD3. With 2 bases clipped from V and 10 bases from J, the junction kept 30 bases outside the gene matches. CDR1 is GEAIGNYY and CDR2 is EKD in the germline V gene. This CDR3 spans 20 amino acids. This CDR3 reads CACDRRVDTMHTSGGGRLIF. The CDR3 DNA reads as TGTGCCTGTGACAGACGGGTGGATACGATGCACACCTCGGGTGGAGGACGACTCATCTTT.

This clone turned up a few times. The protein given by TCRdb reflects a much larger clone and differs at residue 7 from this DNA's translation, likely from a read error; the protein shown is the DNA's translation. The chain couples TRDV2 to TRDJ1; 10 positions agree with TRDD3. The J segment lost 1 base and the V segment lost 0 bases, leaving 10 bases of the junction unmatched. Germline assignment: CDR1 GEAIGNYY and CDR2 EKD. CDR3 size: 18 residues. The CDR3 coding sequence is TGTGCCTGTGACACCGTACCGGGGGATACGAGGAGCACCGATAAACTCATCTTT. It codes for CACDTVPGDTRSTDKLIF.

Comments on this clone: Sequence at one end of the junction differs from germline and may be a read error. In the same sample, other DNA sequences code for this CDR3. The chain combines TRDV2 with TRDJ1; D may be TRDD3 (6 bases). The V gene's germline CDR1 is GEAIGNYY and CDR2 EKD. The CDR3 spans 19 residues. The CDR3 loop reads CACDTVGGLLIRGTDNLIF. The CDR3 region has the DNA TGTGCCTGTGACACCGTCGGGGGCCTTCTGATACGAGGAACCGATAACCTCATCTTT.

This clone came up many times. A far larger clone lies a single base away; this is likely a read error. Other DNA sequences in the sample encode the same CDR3. The chain uses TRDV2 and TRDJ1; D remains ambiguous. V lost 3 bases, J lost 5 bases, and 12 bases lay in between. The germline V gene encodes CDR1 GEAIGNYY and CDR2 EKD. This CDR3 comprises 13 residues. The CDR3 sequence is CACDAIGLDKLIF. The CDR3 DNA is TGTGCCTGTGACGCTATCGGGCTAGATAAACTCATCTTT.